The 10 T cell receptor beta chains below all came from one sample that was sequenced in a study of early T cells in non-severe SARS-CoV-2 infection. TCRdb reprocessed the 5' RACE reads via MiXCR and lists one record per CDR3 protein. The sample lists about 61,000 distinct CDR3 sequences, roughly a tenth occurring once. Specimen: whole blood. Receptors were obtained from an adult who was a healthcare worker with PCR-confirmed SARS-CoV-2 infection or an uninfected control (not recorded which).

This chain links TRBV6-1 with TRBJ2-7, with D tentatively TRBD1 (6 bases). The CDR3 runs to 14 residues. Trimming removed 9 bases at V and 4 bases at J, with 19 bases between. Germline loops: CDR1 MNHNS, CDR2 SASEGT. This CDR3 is CASSDPGDNYEQYV. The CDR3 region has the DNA TGTGCCAGTTCTGATCCCGGGGACAATTACGAGCAGTACGTC.

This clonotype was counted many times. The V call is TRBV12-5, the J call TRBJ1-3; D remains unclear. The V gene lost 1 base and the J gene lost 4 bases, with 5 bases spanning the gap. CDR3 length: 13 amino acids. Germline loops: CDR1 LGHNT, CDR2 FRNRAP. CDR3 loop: CASGLDQGNTIYF. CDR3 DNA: TGTGCTAGTGGTTTGGACCAGGGAAACACCATATATTTT.

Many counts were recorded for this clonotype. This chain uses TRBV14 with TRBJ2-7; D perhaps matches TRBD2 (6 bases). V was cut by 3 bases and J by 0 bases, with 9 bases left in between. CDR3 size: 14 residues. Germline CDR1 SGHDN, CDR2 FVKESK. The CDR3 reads CASSQIGSSYEQYV. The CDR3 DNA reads TGTGCCAGCAGCCAGATCGGGAGCTCCTACGAGCAGTACGTC.

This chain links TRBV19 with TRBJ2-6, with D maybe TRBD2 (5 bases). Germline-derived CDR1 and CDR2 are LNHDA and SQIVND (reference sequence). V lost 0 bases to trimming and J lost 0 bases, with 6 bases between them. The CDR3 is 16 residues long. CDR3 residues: CASSIDGVSGANVLTF. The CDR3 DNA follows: TGTGCCAGTAGTATAGACGGGGTCTCTGGGGCCAACGTCCTGACTTTC.

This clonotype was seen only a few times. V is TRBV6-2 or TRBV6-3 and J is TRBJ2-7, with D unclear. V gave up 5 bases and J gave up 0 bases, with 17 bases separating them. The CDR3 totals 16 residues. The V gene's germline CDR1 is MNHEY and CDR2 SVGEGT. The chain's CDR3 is CASSPRAGPLSYEQYV. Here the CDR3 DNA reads TGTGCCAGCAGTCCCCGAGCAGGTCCCCTCTCCTACGAGCAGTACGTC.

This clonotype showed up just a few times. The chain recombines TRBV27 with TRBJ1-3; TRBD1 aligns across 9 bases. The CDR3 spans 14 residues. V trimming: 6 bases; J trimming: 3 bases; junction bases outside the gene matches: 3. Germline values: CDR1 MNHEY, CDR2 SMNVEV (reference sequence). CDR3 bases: TGTGCCAGCAGACAGGGGGCAGGTGGAAACACCATATATTTT. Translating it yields CASRQGAGGNTIYF.

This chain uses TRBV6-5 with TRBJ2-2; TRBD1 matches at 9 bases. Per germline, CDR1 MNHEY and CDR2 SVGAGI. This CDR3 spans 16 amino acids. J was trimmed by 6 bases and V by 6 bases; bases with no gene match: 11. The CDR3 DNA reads TGTGCCAGCAGAATAACAGGGGGCCGGTTATCCGGGGAGCTGTTTTTT. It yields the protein CASRITGGRLSGELFF.

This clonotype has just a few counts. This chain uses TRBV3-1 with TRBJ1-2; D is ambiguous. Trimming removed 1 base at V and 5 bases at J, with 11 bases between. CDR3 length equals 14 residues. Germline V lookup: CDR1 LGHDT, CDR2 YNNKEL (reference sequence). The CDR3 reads CASSQVAGQYGYTF. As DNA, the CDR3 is TGTGCCAGCAGCCAAGTGGCGGGCCAATATGGCTACACCTTC. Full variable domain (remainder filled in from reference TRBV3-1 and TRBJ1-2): DTAVSQTPKYLVTQMGNDKSIKCEQNLGHDTMYWYKQDSKKFLKIMFSYNNKELIINETVPNRFSPKSPDKAHLNLHINSLELGDSAVYFCASSQVAGQYGYTFGSGTRLTVV.

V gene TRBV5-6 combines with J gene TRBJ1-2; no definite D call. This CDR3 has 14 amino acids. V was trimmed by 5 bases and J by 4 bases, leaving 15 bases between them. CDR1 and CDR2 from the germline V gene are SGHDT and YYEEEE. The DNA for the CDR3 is TGTGCCAGCAGTTATGACGGGCAAATCTATGGCTACACCTTC. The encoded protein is CASSYDGQIYGYTF.

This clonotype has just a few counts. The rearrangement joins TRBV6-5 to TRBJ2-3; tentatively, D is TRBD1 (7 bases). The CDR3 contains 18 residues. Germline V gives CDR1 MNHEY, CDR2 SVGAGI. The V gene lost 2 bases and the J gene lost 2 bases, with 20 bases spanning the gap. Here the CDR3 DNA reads TGTGCCAGCAGTTACCGGGGGACAGCAGCTCGATCCACAGATACGCAGTATTTT. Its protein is CASSYRGTAARSTDTQYF.